These 26 T cell receptor beta chains originate from one sample sequenced in a study of blood T cell repertoires in COVID-19. Only in-frame clones appear in the TCRdb table, and some are missing; sequencing was by immunoSEQ multiplex PCR. This table holds over 60,000 clones, over 60% found once. The sample consisted of peripheral blood. Receptor source: a man in his 60s with COVID-19, enrolled during active disease.

The chain has TRBV1 and TRBJ2-7; the table's D call TRBD2 went unverified against the DNA. TRBV1 corresponds to a pseudogene. The CDR3 totals 16 residues. CDR3 residues: CTSRSPGTSGSYEQYF. The CDR3 DNA is TGCACCAGCAGATCCCCCGGGACTAGCGGGAGCTACGAGCAGTACTTC.

The chain recombines TRBV7-3 with TRBJ1-2; D is uncertain. CDR3 length equals 16 residues. V shed 0 bases and J shed 4 bases, with 15 bases lying between them. CDR1 is SGHTA and CDR2 is FQGTGA in the germline V gene. The CDR3 protein is CASSLTYDQTGYGYTF. The DNA of the CDR3 is TGTGCCAGCAGCTTAACTTATGACCAAACGGGCTATGGCTACACCTTC.

J is TRBJ2-5 and V is TRBV18; perhaps TRBD1 as D (6 bases). The V gene lost 3 bases and the J gene lost 0 bases, with 11 bases spanning the gap. This CDR3 is 15 amino acids long. In germline, CDR1 is KGHSH, CDR2 LQKENI. CDR3 sequence reads: CASSPPGTYQETQYF. CDR3 nucleotide sequence: TGTGCCAGCTCACCCCCCGGGACATACCAAGAGACCCAGTACTTC.

This clone appeared a few times. The rearrangement uses TRBV28 and TRBJ2-7; TRBD2 agrees at 7 bases. This CDR3 comprises 13 residues. Germline values: CDR1 MDHEN, CDR2 SYDVKM. V was clipped by 7 bases and J by 0 bases; unmatched bases: 3. CDR3 DNA: TGTGCCAGCACCGGGACTAACTCCTACGAGCAGTACTTC. Its translation is CASTGTNSYEQYF.

The genes are TRBV11-3 and TRBJ1-1; D is undetermined. The CDR3 consists of 15 residues. V lost 0 bases and J 4 bases, leaving 12 bases between the germline ends. In germline, CDR1 is SGHNT, CDR2 YENEEA. DNA of the CDR3: TGTGCCAGCAGCTTAGACCTTTACAGCGGCACTGAAGCTTTCTTT. This codes for CASSLDLYSGTEAFF.

The J gene is TRBJ2-7, the V gene TRBV4-1; possibly TRBD2 for D (6 bases). In germline, CDR1 is MGHRA, CDR2 YSYEKL. The V gene lost 1 base and the J gene lost 4 bases, with 11 bases spanning the gap. The CDR3 loop spans 14 amino acids. In DNA form, the CDR3 reads TGCGCCAGCAGCCAAGTACGGGGGTTTTACGAGCAGTACTTC. Its protein product is CASSQVRGFYEQYF.

V usage is TRBV7-9 and J usage is TRBJ2-1; D possibly corresponds to TRBD1 (5 bases). Germline V gene data show CDR1 as SEHNR and CDR2 as FQNEAQ (reference sequence). V shed 5 bases and J shed 13 bases, with 24 bases lying between them. The CDR3 covers 15 residues. The CDR3 nucleotides read TGTGCCAGCAGCCCCCGTTCCAGGGCCCCACGCGATCAGTTCTTC. Translated, it gives CASSPRSRAPRDQFF.

This clone has a single count. The V gene is TRBV7-6, the J gene TRBJ2-3; D may be TRBD2 (6 bases). The germline V gene has CDR1 SGHVS and CDR2 FNYEAQ. Trimming shortened V by 7 bases and J by 5 bases, and 19 bases separated the two germline ends. The CDR3 extends over 15 amino acids. CDR3 in DNA: TGTGCCAGCACCCCAGGTGGGGGAGGCGAAGATACGCAGTATTTT. Amino acids: CASTPGGGGEDTQYF.

The J gene is TRBJ1-5, the V gene TRBV3-1 (or the pseudogene TRBV3-2); 9 bases are shared with TRBD1. Germline CDR1 and CDR2: LGHDT and YNNKEL (reference sequence). With V trimmed by 6 bases and J by 3 bases, 6 bases remained unmatched. This CDR3 region has 15 residues. The CDR3 is CASSRTGDFNQPQHF. CDR3 in DNA: TGTGCCAGCAGTCGGACAGGGGATTTCAATCAGCCCCAGCATTTT.

The chain joins TRBV5-4 to TRBJ2-2, with 11 bases identical to TRBD2. The CDR3 loop spans 15 amino acids. With V trimmed by 5 bases and J by 3 bases, 3 bases remained unmatched. CDR1 is SGHNT, CDR2 YYREEE, per germline (reference sequence). CDR3 coding DNA: TGTGCCAGCAGTTTTAGCGGGGGGGACACCGGGGAGCTGTTTTTT. Its protein product is CASSFSGGDTGELFF.

The gene calls are TRBV5-1 and TRBJ2-1, with D possibly TRBD2 on 5 matching bases. The V and J ends lost 0 bases and 4 bases respectively, with 8 bases between them. The germline V gene has CDR1 SGHRS and CDR2 YFSETQ. CDR3 length: 14 amino acids. For the CDR3, the DNA is TGCGCCAGCAGCTTGGATAGCGAGTACAATGAGCAGTTCTTC. Translated: CASSLDSEYNEQFF.

The genes are TRBV25-1 and TRBJ2-3, with 8 bases that match TRBD2. Germline CDR1 and CDR2: MGHDK and SYGVNS. J was trimmed by 5 bases and V by 5 bases; bases with no gene match: 9. The CDR3 sequence is 15 residues long. The CDR3 spells CASSISGTRRDTQYF. The CDR3 DNA sequence: TGTGCCAGCAGTATATCTGGGACTAGAAGAGATACGCAGTATTTT.

Worth noting for this clone: An end of the junction differs from the germline gene, which may be a read error. The same CDR3 arises from other DNA sequences in this sample as well. The V gene is TRBV19, the J gene TRBJ2-2, with 11 nucleotides matching TRBD1. The CDR3 covers 15 residues. CDR1 and CDR2 from the germline V gene are LNHDA and SQIVND (reference sequence). The CDR3 reads CASSTWDRGTGELFF. CDR3 nucleotide sequence: TGTGCTAGTAGTACTTGGGACAGGGGGACCGGGGAGCTGTTTTTT.

The V call is TRBV19, the J call TRBJ2-3; TRBD2 might be the D (5 bases). Germline loops: CDR1 LNHDA, CDR2 SQIVND (reference sequence). This CDR3 comprises 14 residues. V was clipped by 7 bases and J by 6 bases, with 17 bases between them. CDR3 in DNA: TGTGCCAGTAAAACGGGGAGTTGGGCGGATACGCAGTATTTT. Translated, it gives CASKTGSWADTQYF.

This clone was counted once. The CDR3 is CASSLSEGGGETQYF. The CDR3 DNA reads TGTGCCAGCAGCTTGTCCGAGGGCGGGGGAGAGACCCAGTACTTC. V gene TRBV5-4 combines with J gene TRBJ2-5; 7 bases fit TRBD2. The CDR3 is 15 residues long. Trimming took 1 base from V and 4 from J; bases not matched to a gene: 7. Germline V gene sequence: CDR1 SGHNT, CDR2 YYREEE (reference sequence).

The chain recombines TRBV28 with TRBJ2-7; D not certain. V dropped 7 bases and J dropped 0 bases, with 10 bases sitting between them. The germline V gene encodes CDR1 MDHEN and CDR2 SYDVKM. The CDR3 is 13 amino acids. The CDR3 DNA is TGTGCCAGCACCCTGACTGACTCCTACGAGCAGTACTTC. This sequence encodes CASTLTDSYEQYF.

There are a few counts of this clone. The chain links TRBV5-4 to TRBJ2-1; D is possibly TRBD2 (6 bases). Trimming took off 3 bases at V and 8 bases at J, with 18 bases between the two ends. The CDR3 spans 15 residues. Germline CDR1 SGHNT, CDR2 YYREEE (reference sequence). Here the CDR3 reads CASSSSGTGFHEQFF. The DNA of the CDR3 is TGTGCCAGCAGCTCCTCCGGGACTGGATTCCATGAGCAGTTCTTC.

This clone turned up a few times. The rearrangement joins TRBV28 to TRBJ1-2; no definite D call. V lost 1 base and J lost 2, with 17 bases in between. The CDR3 runs to 17 residues. Germline CDR1 and CDR2: MDHEN and SYDVKM. Written as DNA, the CDR3 is TGTGCCAGCAGTTTATACAGCGGCCCGACGTTAAACTATGGCTACACCTTC. Translation: CASSLYSGPTLNYGYTF.

Only a few counts were recorded for this clone. The chain links TRBV12-3 or TRBV12-4 to TRBJ2-5; D is unclear. The V end was cut by 5 bases, the J end by 5 bases, with 6 bases between. The CDR3 is 11 residues long. Here the CDR3 DNA reads TGTGCCAGCAGTGCCCGGGAGACCCAGTACTTC. Its protein product is CASSARETQYF.

This sequence joins TRBV28 and TRBJ2-7, with 7 positions matching TRBD1. There are 15 residues in the CDR3. Germline lookup yields CDR1 MDHEN and CDR2 SYDVKM. The V gene end was trimmed by 6 bases and the J gene end by 2 bases; junction bases not matched to a gene: 10. The CDR3, as DNA: TGTGCCAGCAGGCCCGGGACAGCCGCTACCTACGAGCAGTACTTC. Encoded protein: CASRPGTAATYEQYF. Based on the CDR3 plus reference TRBV28 and TRBJ2-7, the full variable domain is DVKVTQSSRYLVKRTGEKVFLECVQDMDHENMFWYRQDPGLGLRLIYFSYDVKMKEKGDIPEGYSVSREKKERFSLILESASTNQTSMYLCASRPGTAATYEQYFGPGTRLTVT.

This chain connects TRBV24-1 to TRBJ2-7, with D possibly being TRBD1 (6 bases). V was clipped by 8 bases and J by 2 bases, with 9 bases between them. There are 12 residues in the CDR3. Germline values: CDR1 KGHDR, CDR2 SFDVKD. CDR3 sequence reads: CATKTGTYEQYF. The DNA for the CDR3 is TGTGCCACCAAAACAGGGACCTACGAGCAGTACTTC.

In this sample, this clone turned up a few times. The chain uses TRBV6-5 and TRBJ2-7; 8 bases map to TRBD2. The V and J ends lost 5 bases and 4 bases, in that order; junction bases with no gene match: 4. The CDR3 sequence is 13 residues long. Germline CDR1 reads MNHEY; CDR2 reads SVGAGI. The CDR3 loop reads CASSPGGGYEQYF. The CDR3, as DNA: TGTGCCAGCAGTCCCGGGGGGGGATACGAGCAGTACTTC.

The chain couples TRBV10-1 to TRBJ2-7; possible D gene TRBD1, 7 bases. CDR3 length: 12 residues. Trimming removed 4 bases at V and 6 bases at J, with 10 bases between. Germline loops: CDR1 WNHNN, CDR2 SYGVQD (reference sequence). CDR3 DNA: TGCGCCAGCAGTGGTCAGGGGGGCGAGCAGTACTTC. Its translation: CASSGQGGEQYF.

The J gene is TRBJ2-5, the V gene TRBV24-1, with 7 bases lining up with TRBD2. Germline V gene sequence: CDR1 KGHDR, CDR2 SFDVKD. V trimming: 1 base; J trimming: 3 bases; junction bases outside the gene matches: 7. The CDR3 contains 16 residues. As DNA, the CDR3 is TGTGCCACCAGTGATTTAGGCGGGGGAGGAGAAGAGACCCAGTACTTC. Amino acids: CATSDLGGGGEETQYF.

This clone turned up a few times. The rearrangement joins TRBV9 to TRBJ2-7; 8 bases match TRBD2. V shed 4 bases and J 6 bases; nucleotides not matched to a gene: 9. CDR1 SGDLS and CDR2 YYNGEE come from the germline V gene. The CDR3 runs to 14 residues. CDR3 in amino acids: CASSTAGGSGEQYF. The CDR3 DNA follows: TGTGCCAGCAGCACGGCGGGAGGCTCCGGCGAGCAGTACTTC.

The V gene is TRBV19, the J gene TRBJ2-7; 14 positions match TRBD2. V gave up 6 bases and J gave up 3 bases; unmatched junction bases: 4. CDR1 LNHDA and CDR2 SQIVND come from the germline V gene (reference sequence). The CDR3 is made up of 15 amino acids. The CDR3: CASRWTSGGLYEQYF. The CDR3 DNA follows: TGTGCCAGTAGGTGGACTAGCGGGGGGCTCTACGAGCAGTACTTC.